The 17 T cell receptor beta chains below were found in one sample sequenced in a study of cytomegalovirus exposure and HLA in healthy donors. 13 Jbeta primers and 60 Vbeta primers were used for the PCR. Repertoires were generated with immunoSEQ multiplex PCR, while TCRdb's copy carries only in-frame clones and drops some. The sample contains about 120,000 clones, 70% to 85% of which appear only once. Sequencing was done on a sample of PBMCs. These receptor sequences come from a woman between 40 and 50 years old in good health and CMV-seropositive.

A few counts support this clone. This sequence joins TRBV7-3 and TRBJ2-2, with a weak D call TRBD2 (5 bases). The CDR3 totals 14 residues. The V gene lost 5 bases and the J gene lost 2 bases, with 9 bases spanning the gap. The germline gives CDR1 SGHTA, CDR2 FQGTGA. The CDR3 loop is CASSGGPNTGELFF. Written as DNA, the CDR3 is TGTGCCAGCAGCGGCGGGCCCAACACCGGGGAGCTGTTTTTT.

The CDR3 bases are TGTGCCAGCAGACAAGGGGGTGGAAACACCATATATTTT. It codes for CASRQGGGNTIYF. The V and J genes are TRBV7-9 and TRBJ1-3; D perhaps matches TRBD1 (6 bases). With 6 bases removed from V and 3 bases from J, the gap between germline ends came to 9 bases. Looked up from germline, CDR1 is SEHNR and CDR2 is FQNEAQ (reference sequence). CDR3 size: 13 residues.

This clone was seen a single time. V gene TRBV19 combines with J gene TRBJ2-5; possibly TRBD1 for D (6 bases). V was shortened by 6 bases and J by 4 bases, with 21 bases between the two germline ends. This CDR3 contains 16 residues. Looked up from germline, CDR1 is LNHDA and CDR2 is SQIVND (reference sequence). The CDR3 region has the DNA TGTGCCAGTAGCCGCAGGCCGGGACAAGGGGTAGAGACCCAGTACTTC. It codes for CASSRRPGQGVETQYF.

The chain carries TRBV27 and TRBJ1-2, with 8 bases lining up with TRBD1. The CDR3 contains 17 residues. Looked up from germline, CDR1 is MNHEY and CDR2 is SMNVEV (reference sequence). V was clipped by 5 bases and J by 3 bases; unmatched bases: 14. The DNA for the CDR3 is TGTGCCAGCAGTCCCATGACAGGGGTTCAAGCCTACTATGGCTACACCTTC. Amino acid sequence: CASSPMTGVQAYYGYTF.

V gene TRBV2 combines with J gene TRBJ2-1; 7 bases match TRBD2. The CDR3 extends over 16 amino acids. CDR1 and CDR2 (germline): SNHLY, FYNNEI. Losses at the gene ends were 3 bases for V and 4 bases for J; bases not matched to a gene: 9. The DNA of the CDR3 is TGTGCCAGCAGTGAGAGATGGCTAGCGGCATACAATGAGCAGTTCTTC. It translates to CASSERWLAAYNEQFF.

The chain couples TRBV7-9 to TRBJ2-7; D ambiguous. Trimming stripped 3 bases from V and 1 base from J, with 7 bases between. The CDR3 has 13 residues. Germline CDR1 reads SEHNR; CDR2 reads FQNEAQ (reference sequence). CDR3 DNA: TGTGCCAGCAGCTTGGAGTATTCCTACGAGCAGTACTTC. Protein product: CASSLEYSYEQYF.

The genes are TRBV19 and TRBJ1-5; D is undetermined. The CDR3 runs 15 residues. Trimming cost V 3 bases and J 1 base, with 10 bases left between them. Germline CDR1 is LNHDA and CDR2 is SQIVND (reference sequence). CDR3 in amino acids: CASSIAATSNQPQHF. The DNA for the CDR3 is TGTGCCAGTAGTATTGCCGCTACCAGCAATCAGCCCCAGCATTTT.

The sample holds a few counts of this clone. The V and J genes are TRBV19 and TRBJ1-2; D uncertain. V lost 5 bases, J lost 4 bases, and 8 bases lay in between. Germline V gene lookup returns CDR1 LNHDA and CDR2 SQIVND (reference sequence). CDR3 length: 12 amino acids. The CDR3: CASSPKSYGYTF. Written as DNA, the CDR3 is TGTGCCAGTAGTCCCAAGAGCTATGGCTACACCTTC.

The chain carries TRBV19 and TRBJ2-4; perhaps TRBD1 as D (6 bases). The CDR3 totals 16 residues. The V and J ends lost 8 bases and 0 bases respectively, with 17 bases between them. Germline CDR1 LNHDA, CDR2 SQIVND (reference sequence). The CDR3 DNA reads TGTGCCAGTTCATGGGGCAGGGGCCTAGCCAAAAACATTCAGTACTTC. Protein product: CASSWGRGLAKNIQYF. Using reference TRBV19 and TRBJ2-4 for the parts outside the CDR3, the full variable domain is DGGITQSPKYLFRKEGQNVTLSCEQNLNHDAMYWYRQDPGQGLRLIYYSQIVNDFQKGDIAEGYSVSREKKESFPLTVTSAQKNPTAFYLCASSWGRGLAKNIQYFGAGTRLSVL.

The genes are TRBV5-1 and TRBJ1-5; D gene ambiguous. Germline assignment: CDR1 SGHRS and CDR2 YFSETQ. The CDR3 has 13 residues. Deletions cut 4 bases from V and 1 base from J, with 6 bases between. CDR3 nucleotide sequence: TGCGCCAGCAGCGCGGGGAGCAATCAGCCCCAGCATTTT. It codes for CASSAGSNQPQHF.

This clone came up a few times. V usage is TRBV30 and J usage is TRBJ1-1; possibly TRBD1 for D (6 bases). Trimming pared 1 base from V and 1 base from J, leaving 10 bases between. The CDR3 loop spans 14 amino acids. The germline CDR1 and CDR2 sequences are GTSNPN and SVGIG (reference sequence). CDR3 sequence: CAWSGDMENTEAFF. CDR3 sequence (DNA): TGTGCCTGGAGTGGGGACATGGAGAACACTGAAGCTTTCTTT.

The chain carries TRBV6-1 and TRBJ1-6, with 9 bases aligning to TRBD1. The CDR3 has 18 amino acids. Unmatched junction bases numbered 14, after V lost 4 bases and J lost 7 bases. Per germline, CDR1 MNHNS and CDR2 SASEGT. DNA for the CDR3: TGTGCCAGCAGTGCGCCCGGGACAGGGCTTACTAAAAATTCACCCCTCCACTTT. Its translation: CASSAPGTGLTKNSPLHF.

The J gene is TRBJ2-1, the V gene TRBV2; no firm D call. V was shortened by 7 bases and J by 5 bases, with 12 bases between the two germline ends. There are 13 residues in the CDR3. CDR1 is SNHLY and CDR2 is FYNNEI in the germline V gene. The CDR3 nucleotides read TGTGCCAGCATAGTAGAATTCCACAATGAGCAGTTCTTC. This gives the protein CASIVEFHNEQFF.

This clone was seen once. V is TRBV28 and J is TRBJ1-5, with D tentatively TRBD1 (5 bases). This CDR3 has 12 amino acids. Germline V gives CDR1 MDHEN, CDR2 SYDVKM. Trimming cost V 8 bases and J 7 bases, with 12 bases left between them. The CDR3 loop reads CASRLQVQPQHF. CDR3 nucleotide sequence: TGTGCCAGCCGCCTACAGGTCCAGCCCCAGCATTTT.

V gene TRBV7-6 combines with J gene TRBJ1-5; 7 bases line up with TRBD1. The CDR3 is made up of 13 amino acids. Germline V gene lookup returns CDR1 SGHVS and CDR2 FNYEAQ. V dropped 6 bases and J dropped 6; count of bases not matched to a gene: 5. The CDR3 bases are TGTGCCAGCAGTCTTACAGGGGTTCAGCCCCAGCATTTT. Translated, it gives CASSLTGVQPQHF.

V gene TRBV4-3 combines with J gene TRBJ2-7, with 7 bases matching TRBD1. Trimming at V came to 0 bases and at J to 6 bases, leaving 8 bases not matched to a gene. The CDR3 is made up of 15 amino acids. CDR1 is LGHNA and CDR2 is YSLEER in the germline V gene. CDR3 sequence: CASSQELGRGSEQYF. In DNA, the CDR3 is TGCGCCAGCAGCCAAGAACTCGGCAGGGGGAGCGAGCAGTACTTC.

This clone was counted a single time. The chain recombines TRBV5-1 with TRBJ2-5; 7 bases fit TRBD2. Germline V gene data show CDR1 as SGHRS and CDR2 as YFSETQ. The V gene end was trimmed by 0 bases and the J gene end by 5 bases; junction bases not matched to a gene: 7. This CDR3 is 15 amino acids long. CDR3 protein: CASSLASGGEETQYF. The CDR3 DNA sequence: TGCGCCAGCAGCTTGGCGTCGGGAGGAGAGGAGACCCAGTACTTC.